Detailed here is one T cell receptor (beta chain). Its specificity is not known. When ophthalmopathy did not progress within 18 months, Graves' hyperthyroidism was considered stable. PBMCs came from about 10 ml fresh peripheral blood. CDR1 and CDR2 (germline): SGHRS, YFSETQ. Trimming at V came to 10 bases and at J to 5 bases, leaving 9 bases not matched to a gene. The CDR3 runs 15 residues. Amplification yielded TCR beta CDR3 regions, with RNA transcripts as the source. A first-round RT-PCR of the TCR CDR3 used the HTBI primer set. TCRdb called the multiplex PCR reads again in MiXCR, with one record for every CDR3 protein. The data show 450,000 to 600,000 distinct CDR3 sequences, with around 13% seen just once and 11% to 15% held by the top ten. The entry originates in a study of T cells in Graves' hyperthyroidism and ophthalmopathy. Study-wide context: Staff took peripheral blood when the initial diagnosis was made, before any treatment began.

General study findings and limits: Prediction of ophthalmopathy progression came a median around 6 months pre-onset.

The chain carries TRBV5-1 and TRBJ2-3; 14 bases are a match to TRBD2. This sequence originates from a woman between 35 and 50 years old with Graves' hyperthyroidism. Sequenced input: blood. CDR3 sequence (DNA): TGCGCCGTACGGACTAGCGGGAGGTATGTAGATACGCAGTATTTT. Translated: CAVRTSGRYVDTQYF.